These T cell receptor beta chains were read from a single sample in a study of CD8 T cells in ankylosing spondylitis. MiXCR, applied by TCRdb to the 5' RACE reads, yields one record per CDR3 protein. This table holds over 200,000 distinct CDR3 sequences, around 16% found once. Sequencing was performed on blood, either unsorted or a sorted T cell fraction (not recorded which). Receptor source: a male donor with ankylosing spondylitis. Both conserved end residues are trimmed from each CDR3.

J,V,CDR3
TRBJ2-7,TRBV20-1,SARDLGQTNPYEQY
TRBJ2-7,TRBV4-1,ASSQDRSVHYEQY
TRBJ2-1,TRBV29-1,SVEGAGRPEWNEQF
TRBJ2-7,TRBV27,ASSLRRANYEQY
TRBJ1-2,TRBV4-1,ASSQDSRGTEDGYT
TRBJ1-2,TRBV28,ASSLSREVYGYT
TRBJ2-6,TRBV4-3,ASSQDRDPFSGANVLT
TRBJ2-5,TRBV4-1,ASSQEWSDQETQY
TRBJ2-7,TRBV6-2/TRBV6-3,ASSGSGWYEQY
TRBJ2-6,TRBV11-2,ASSLTPGANVLT
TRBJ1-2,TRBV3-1,ASSPPLGQGGGYT
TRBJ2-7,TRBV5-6,ASRLSHEQY
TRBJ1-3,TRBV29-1,SVEDPAEHSGNTIY
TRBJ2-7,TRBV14,ASSQDLEGPYEQY
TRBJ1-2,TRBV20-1,SALQGDYGYT
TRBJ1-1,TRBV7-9,ASSFEGWVKNTEAF
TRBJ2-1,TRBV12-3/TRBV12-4,ASSLLGVGNEQF
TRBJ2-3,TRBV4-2,ASRVTSGSRTDTQY
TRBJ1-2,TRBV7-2,ASSLWEYGYT
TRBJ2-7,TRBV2,ASRETGTESSYEQY
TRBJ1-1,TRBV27,ATLMGTEAF
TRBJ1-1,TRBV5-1,ASSWGQWHTEAF
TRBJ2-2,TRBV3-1,ASSQPDTPNTGELF
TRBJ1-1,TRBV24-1,ATSDHLIIRGQGPGSTEAF
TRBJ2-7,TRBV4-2,ASSQDTNSYEQY
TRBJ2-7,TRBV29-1,SVTGQPSPEQY
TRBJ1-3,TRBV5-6,ASRLGADIYSGNTIY
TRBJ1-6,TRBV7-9,ASTIETGWNNSPLH